The rows below give T cell receptor beta chains drawn from one sample of a study of control samples from healthy donors and cancer patients. Profiling relied on immunoSEQ multiplex PCR, and the TCRdb table lists in-frame clones only, not all of them. Among around 100,000 clones listed, around nine tenths were seen once. Sequences were obtained from PBMCs. The receptors come from a man between 60 and 75 years old with lung cancer. CDR3s include the opening cysteine and the closing phenylalanine or tryptophan.

TRBV6-5	CASSYPSTDTQYF
TRBV7-9	CASSFRGGRAQETQYF
TRBV7-9	CAMQTSGNTEAFF
TRBV6-1	CASSDPQGRKQPQHF
TRBV4-1	CASSQDVSVTNEKLFF
TRBV19	CASNPENTGELFF
TRBV9	CASSADGNTEAFF
TRBV3-1/TRBV3-2	CASGQARAGFFYEQYF
TRBV24-1	CATSEGTGPSADSGELFF
TRBV6-5	CASIRKGFNTEAFF
TRBV19	CASSGGTAFYAGTF
TRBV7-6	CASSSSGSRPQETQYF
TRBV30	CAWSVWGTGAFF
TRBV3-1/TRBV3-2	CASSGGDFGYTF
TRBV19	CASSMARVPGSQETQYF
TRBV5-1	CASSSGASSNTGELFF
TRBV5-4	CASSSFQSSYEQYF
TRBV18	CASSLLKGVNTEAFF
TRBV18	CASSQQGANQPQHF
TRBV12-5	CASDPDRGQTSYGYTF
TRBV6-5	CASSSPGLNQPQHF
TRBV7-9	CASSLGVGPLNQPQHF
TRBV6-5	CASFRGTVGNQPQHF
TRBV4-1	CASSQAENTDTQYF
TRBV7-9	CASSLNPVSYNSPLHF
TRBV6-5	CASSYGQDYGYTF
TRBV5-1	CASSYGDGSRSTDTQYF
TRBV6-5	CASSYGDSSGNTIYF
TRBV7-8	CASSSMNTEAFF
TRBV18	CASSPGMYNEQFF
TRBV24-1	CATSETGMTGELFF